One and the same sample provided the 6 T cell receptor beta chains below, sequenced in a study of T cell responses to AZD1222 COVID-19 vaccine. Assay used: immunoSEQ multiplex PCR; TCRdb lists only in-frame clones, some missing. This sample carries about 130,000 clones, 84% of them seen once, and the ten largest clones take roughly 4%. This specimen consisted of peripheral blood, obtained on day 0 of AZD1222 vaccination. The source of these receptors is an adult in good health.

In this sample, this clone turned up a few times. The chain carries TRBV6-5 and TRBJ1-4; D is uncertain. Germline V gene sequence: CDR1 MNHEY, CDR2 SVGAGI. The CDR3 extends over 15 amino acids. V shed 5 bases and J shed 4 bases, with 14 bases lying between them. The CDR3 sequence: CASSLQAGNNEKLFF. CDR3 bases: TGTGCCAGCAGTCTGCAGGCGGGGAATAATGAAAAACTGTTTTTT.

This clone came up a few times. The V and J genes are TRBV30 and TRBJ1-1, with a possible D match to TRBD1 (5 bases). V shed 0 bases and J shed 0 bases, with 11 bases lying between them. Germline-derived CDR1 and CDR2 are GTSNPN and SVGIG (reference sequence). This CDR3 is built from 15 residues. The CDR3 DNA reads TGTGCCTGGAGTGTATGGGGCGGGTTGAACACTGAAGCTTTCTTT. The encoded protein is CAWSVWGGLNTEAFF. The entire variable domain, with the rest obtained from reference TRBV30 and TRBJ1-1, is as follows: SQTIHQWPATLVQPVGSPLSLECTVEGTSNPNLYWYRQAAGRGLQLLFYSVGIGQISSEVPQNLSASRPQDRQFILSSKKLLLSDSGFYLCAWSVWGGLNTEAFFGQGTRLTVV.

The V call is TRBV5-1, the J call TRBJ2-3; 9 bases map to TRBD2. Trimming at V came to 0 bases and at J to 6 bases, leaving 5 bases not matched to a gene. This CDR3 is built from 15 residues. The germline CDR1 and CDR2 sequences are SGHRS and YFSETQ. The CDR3 coding sequence is TGCGCCAGCAGCTTGGGCCTAGCGGGGTTCGATACGCAGTATTTT. Translating gives CASSLGLAGFDTQYF.

The DNA for the CDR3 is TGTGCCAGTAGTATAGGACAGGGCTACGAGCAGTACTTC. As protein: CASSIGQGYEQYF. The chain joins TRBV19 to TRBJ2-7; 7 bases fit TRBD1. Germline V gives CDR1 LNHDA, CDR2 SQIVND (reference sequence). This CDR3 region has 13 residues. Germline trimming cut 1 base from V and 3 bases from J; bases unmatched to any gene: 0.

The chain couples TRBV5-1 to TRBJ1-2, with 9 bases fitting TRBD1. Germline CDR1 SGHRS, CDR2 YFSETQ. CDR3 size: 16 residues. V lost 3 bases and J lost 0; bases outside the gene matches: 6. The CDR3 loop reads CASSSGTGSANYGYTF. Written as DNA, the CDR3 is TGCGCCAGCAGCTCTGGGACAGGGAGCGCTAACTATGGCTACACCTTC. The entire variable domain, with the rest obtained from reference TRBV5-1 and TRBJ1-2, is as follows: KAGVTQTPRYLIKTRGQQVTLSCSPISGHRSVSWYQQTPGQGLQFLFEYFSETQRNKGNFPGRFSGRQFSNSRSEMNVSTLELGDSALYLCASSSGTGSANYGYTFGSGTRLTVV.

The sample holds a few counts of this clone. The rearrangement uses TRBV5-1 and TRBJ2-7; 7 bases agree with TRBD1. This CDR3 has 14 residues. The germline V gene has CDR1 SGHRS and CDR2 YFSETQ. V was pared by 4 bases and J by 2 bases, with 6 bases of the junction left unmatched. The CDR3 loop is CASSPRDRAYEQYF. CDR3 DNA: TGCGCCAGCAGCCCCCGGGACAGAGCCTACGAGCAGTACTTC.